One and the same sample provided the 8 T cell receptor beta chains below, sequenced in a study of cytomegalovirus exposure and HLA in healthy donors. PCR primers comprised 60 Vbeta and 13 Jbeta primers. Clones were sequenced by immunoSEQ multiplex PCR, and TCRdb holds only the in-frame ones, with some missing. Here the sample spans roughly 180,000 clones, 82% being singletons. The sequenced sample was PBMCs. These receptors were obtained from a man between 40 and 49 years old in good health and CMV-seronegative.

V gene TRBV9 combines with J gene TRBJ2-1; D remains ambiguous. Looked up from germline, CDR1 is SGDLS and CDR2 is YYNGEE. The ends were cut back, 1 base at V and 6 bases at J, with 14 bases in the middle. The CDR3 runs to 15 residues. The CDR3: CASSVSHGYGNEQFF. The CDR3 DNA reads TGTGCCAGCAGCGTAAGCCACGGTTACGGCAATGAGCAGTTCTTC. Filled out from reference TRBV9 and TRBJ2-1, the complete variable domain reads DSGVTQTPKHLITATGQRVTLRCSPRSGDLSVYWYQQSLDQGLQFLIQYYNGEERAKGNILERFSAQQFPDLHSELNLSSLELGDSALYFCASSVSHGYGNEQFFGPGTRLTVL.

The chain's CDR3 is CASSLDGRREKLFF. CDR3 nucleotides: TGTGCCAGCAGCTTGGATGGGCGACGGGAAAAACTGTTTTTT. The genes are TRBV5-5 and TRBJ1-4; no reliable D call. The CDR3 is 14 residues long. Trimming cost V 0 bases and J 8 bases, with 11 bases left between them. Germline lookup yields CDR1 SGHKS and CDR2 YYEKEE (reference sequence).

In its sample, this clone was seen a few times. The rearrangement uses TRBV2 and TRBJ2-1, with 8 nucleotides matching TRBD2. The junction had 11 bases not matched to a gene; V was cut back by 6 bases and J by 4 bases. The CDR3 loop spans 16 amino acids. Germline V CDR1 and CDR2: SNHLY, FYNNEI. CDR3 DNA: TGTGCCAGCAGACTAGCGGATTATCGAAATTACAATGAGCAGTTCTTC. It yields the protein CASRLADYRNYNEQFF. The variable domain in full, with the rest retrieved from reference TRBV2 and TRBJ2-1, is EPEVTQTPSHQVTQMGQEVILRCVPISNHLYFYWYRQILGQKVEFLVSFYNNEISEKSEIFDDQFSVERPDGSNFTLKIRSTKLEDSAMYFCASRLADYRNYNEQFFGPGTRLTVL.

This clone has only one observation. Written as DNA, the CDR3 is TGCGCCAGCTGCCCAGGACAGGGGAGGGAGACCCAGTACTTC. Translated: CASCPGQGRETQYF. The chain uses TRBV5-1 and TRBJ2-5, with 9 nucleotides matching TRBD1. CDR3 size: 14 residues. CDR1 is SGHRS and CDR2 is YFSETQ in the germline V gene. The ends lost 7 bases at V and 5 bases at J; junction bases unmatched: 9. Full variable domain (rest looked up from reference TRBV5-1 and TRBJ2-5): KAGVTQTPRYLIKTRGQQVTLSCSPISGHRSVSWYQQTPGQGLQFLFEYFSETQRNKGNFPGRFSGRQFSNSRSEMNVSTLELGDSALYLCASCPGQGRETQYFGPGTRLLVL.

J is TRBJ2-2 and V is TRBV10-3, with a weak D call TRBD2 (6 bases). V shed 6 bases and J shed 2 bases, with 7 bases lying between them. Germline V CDR1 and CDR2: ENHRY, SYGVKD. The CDR3 length is 13 residues. For the CDR3, the DNA is TGTGCCATCAGGCGGGACAACACCGGGGAGCTGTTTTTT. Residues: CAIRRDNTGELFF.

In DNA form, the CDR3 reads TGTGCCAGCAGCTTAGCCCAGGAACAAGAGACCCAGTACTTC. Amino acids: CASSLAQEQETQYF. The rearrangement links TRBV11-3 to TRBJ2-5; D gene uncertain. V gave up 1 base and J gave up 2 bases, with 8 bases separating them. The V gene's germline CDR1 is SGHNT and CDR2 YENEEA. This CDR3 is built from 14 residues.

This chain joins TRBV27 and TRBJ2-3; 12 bases map to TRBD2. CDR1 is MNHEY and CDR2 is SMNVEV in the germline V gene (reference sequence). The CDR3 has 16 residues. V shed 3 bases, J shed 8 bases, and the junction held 9 bases outside the gene matches. CDR3 sequence: CASSLAATSGRRTQYF. Written as DNA, the CDR3 is TGTGCCAGCAGTTTGGCGGCAACTAGCGGGAGGCGTACGCAGTATTTT.

The DNA of the CDR3 is TGTGCCAGCAGCTTGAGGCCCGGGGGGGAAAATGAAAAACTGTTTTTT. Protein: CASSLRPGGENEKLFF. This rearrangement joins TRBV5-5 to TRBJ1-4, with D possibly TRBD1 on 5 matching bases. CDR1 SGHKS and CDR2 YYEKEE come from the germline V gene (reference sequence). This CDR3 has 16 residues. V was trimmed by 1 base and J by 5 bases, leaving 15 bases between them.